Presented here are 5 T cell receptor beta chains from one specimen sequenced in a study of T cell responses to AZD1222 COVID-19 vaccine. Assay: immunoSEQ multiplex PCR; the TCRdb copy retains only in-frame clones and omits some. The sample consists of some 150,000 clones, 70% to 90% of them appearing once. Sequenced here: peripheral blood, sampled on day 0 of AZD1222 vaccination. These TCRs come from an adult in good health.

This sequence joins TRBV7-9 and TRBJ2-2; possibly TRBD2 for D (6 bases). Germline CDR1 reads SEHNR; CDR2 reads FQNEAQ (reference sequence). The CDR3 sequence is 14 residues long. The V and J ends lost 5 bases and 8 bases respectively, with 15 bases between them. CDR3 nucleotide sequence: TGTGCCAGCAGCCGGACTGGGGGGAGAGGGGAGCTGTTTTTT. Encoded protein: CASSRTGGRGELFF.

This chain connects TRBV19 to TRBJ2-1; D unclear. Germline CDR1 reads LNHDA; CDR2 reads SQIVND (reference sequence). This CDR3 is 15 amino acids long. V shed 1 base and J shed 3 bases, with 10 bases lying between them. CDR3 DNA: TGTGCCAGTAGTATAGGGCCTTACGGCTACAATGAGCAGTTCTTC. It encodes CASSIGPYGYNEQFF.

The genes are TRBV28 and TRBJ1-1; D is unresolved. Trimming cost V 2 bases and J 4 bases, with 20 bases left between them. CDR3 length equals 17 residues. Germline CDR1 reads MDHEN; CDR2 reads SYDVKM. The CDR3 protein is CASSLLPSGLRGTEAFF. The DNA of the CDR3 is TGTGCCAGCAGTTTACTACCCTCCGGCCTACGGGGCACTGAAGCTTTCTTT.

This clone was observed a few times. The J gene is TRBJ1-5, the V gene TRBV19, with 8 bases aligning to TRBD1. CDR3 length: 13 amino acids. Losses at the gene ends were 7 bases for V and 7 bases for J; bases not matched to a gene: 6. Germline CDR1 LNHDA, CDR2 SQIVND (reference sequence). The CDR3 DNA reads TGTGCCAGTAATAACAGGGGGTACCAGCCCCAGCATTTT. It is translated as CASNNRGYQPQHF.

Regarding this clone: The sample carries other DNA sequences with the same CDR3. The chain links TRBV3-1 (or the pseudogene TRBV3-2) to TRBJ1-1; TRBD1 is a possible D gene (6 bases). V was shortened by 0 bases and J by 1 base, with 6 bases between the two germline ends. The CDR3 spans 14 residues. CDR1 and CDR2 from the germline V gene are LGHDT and YNNKEL (reference sequence). DNA of the CDR3: TGTGCCAGCAGCCAAGAACAGGGGAACACTGAAGCTTTCTTT. Amino acids: CASSQEQGNTEAFF.